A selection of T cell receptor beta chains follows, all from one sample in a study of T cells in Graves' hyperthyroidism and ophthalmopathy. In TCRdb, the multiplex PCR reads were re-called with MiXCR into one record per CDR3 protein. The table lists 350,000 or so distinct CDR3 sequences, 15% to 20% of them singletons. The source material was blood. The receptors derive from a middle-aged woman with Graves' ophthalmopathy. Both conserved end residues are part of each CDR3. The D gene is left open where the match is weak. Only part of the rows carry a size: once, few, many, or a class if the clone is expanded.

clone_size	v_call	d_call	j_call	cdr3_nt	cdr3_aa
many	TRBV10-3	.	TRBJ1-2	TGTGCCATCAGTGAGACGAGACAGCGGGACTATGGCTACACCTTC	CAISETRQRDYGYTF
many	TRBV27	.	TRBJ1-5	TGTGCCAGCAGTTTGCAGGGAGGGTTGAAACAGCCCCAGCATTTT	CASSLQGGLKQPQHF
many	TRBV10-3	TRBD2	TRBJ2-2	TGTGCCATCAGTGAACTAGCGGGAGGGAACACCGGGGAGCTGTTTTTT	CAISELAGGNTGELFF
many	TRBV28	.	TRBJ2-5	TGTGCCAGCATCAAAACCCGCGACAGAGCTCAAGAGACCCAGTACTTC	CASIKTRDRAQETQYF
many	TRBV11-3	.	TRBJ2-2	TGTGCCAGCAGCTCCCACCAGCCAAGCACCGGGGAGCTGTTTTTT	CASSSHQPSTGELFF
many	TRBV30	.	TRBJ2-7	TGTGCCTGGAGTGGGGGACAAAACTACGAGCAGTACTTC	CAWSGGQNYEQYF
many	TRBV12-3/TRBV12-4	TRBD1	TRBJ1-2	TGTGCCAGCCAACCGGGACAGGGATTTGCGGGCTACACCTTC	CASQPGQGFAGYTF
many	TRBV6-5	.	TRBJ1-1	TGTGCCAGCAGTTCGAACAACATGAACACTGAAGCTTTCTTT	CASSSNNMNTEAFF
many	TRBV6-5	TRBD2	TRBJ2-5	TGTGCCAGCAGCGTGTTGAACCCACTAGCGGGAGATTTGGAGACCCAGTACTTC	CASSVLNPLAGDLETQYF
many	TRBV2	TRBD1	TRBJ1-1	TGTGCCAGCAGCACGGACAGGGTCACTGAAGCTTTCTTT	CASSTDRVTEAFF
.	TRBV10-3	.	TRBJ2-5	TGTGCCATCAGTGCCGACAGAGTAGAGACCCAGTACTTC	CAISADRVETQYF
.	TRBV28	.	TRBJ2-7	TGTGCCAGCAGAATGTTATGGGGAGTTAGTCTCGAGCAGTACTTC	CASRMLWGVSLEQYF
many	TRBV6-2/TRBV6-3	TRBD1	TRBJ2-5	TGTGCCAGCAGTTACTCGGGACAGAAAGAGACCCAGTACTTC	CASSYSGQKETQYF
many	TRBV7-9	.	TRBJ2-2	TGTGCCAGCAGCAACCCCTGGAGGGGGGAGAACACCGGGGAGCTGTTTTTT	CASSNPWRGENTGELFF
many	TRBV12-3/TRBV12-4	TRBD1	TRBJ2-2	TGTGCCAGCAGTTCTAGGAGACAGGGGCGTACCGGGGAGCTGTTTTTT	CASSSRRQGRTGELFF
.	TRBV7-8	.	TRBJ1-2	TGTGCCAGTAGCTACTCGTCCAAGGGATATGGCTACACCTTC	CASSYSSKGYGYTF
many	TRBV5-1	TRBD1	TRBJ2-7	TGCGCCAGCAGCTTGGAGGCAGGGGGCCCCTTGGACGAGCAGTACTTC	CASSLEAGGPLDEQYF
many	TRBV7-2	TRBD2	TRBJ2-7	TGTGCCAGCAGCCCACTAGCGGGAGTTTACGAGCAGTACTTC	CASSPLAGVYEQYF
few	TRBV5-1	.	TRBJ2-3	TGCGCCAGCAGCTTCGCGGGGGCCGTCACAGATACGCAGTATTTT	CASSFAGAVTDTQYF
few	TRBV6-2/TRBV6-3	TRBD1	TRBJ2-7	TGTGCCAGCAGTTCGACAGGGACCGAGCAGTACTTC	CASSSTGTEQYF
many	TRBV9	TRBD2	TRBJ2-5	TGTGCCAGCAGCGTAGTGGTAGCGGGAGTGGGTGAGACCCAGTACTTC	CASSVVVAGVGETQYF
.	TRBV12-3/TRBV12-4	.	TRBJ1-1	TGTGCCAGCAGTTTCCAGCCGACGAACACTGAAGCTTTCTTT	CASSFQPTNTEAFF
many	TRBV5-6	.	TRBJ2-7	TGTGCCAGCAGCACGGACTCTCCCCCCTCCTCCTACGAGCAGTACTTC	CASSTDSPPSSYEQYF
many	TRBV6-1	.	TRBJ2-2	TGTGCCAGCAGAAGGACAGCGAACACCGGGGAGCTGTTTTTT	CASRRTANTGELFF
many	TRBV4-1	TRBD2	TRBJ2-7	TGCGCCAGCAGCCAAGTTGGACTAGGACACGAGCAGTACTTC	CASSQVGLGHEQYF
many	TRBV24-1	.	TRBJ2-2	TGTGCCACCAGTGATCACGGGTACACCGGGGAGCTGTTTTTT	CATSDHGYTGELFF
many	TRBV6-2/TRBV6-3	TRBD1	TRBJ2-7	TGTGCCAGCAGTCGGGACAGGGAGTACGAGCAGTACTTC	CASSRDREYEQYF
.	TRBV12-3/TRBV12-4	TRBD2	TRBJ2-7	TGTGCCAGCAGTTTAGCTAGCGGGAGTCCCTACGAGCAGTACTTC	CASSLASGSPYEQYF
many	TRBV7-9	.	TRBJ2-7	TGTGCCAGCAGCCCAGGGGCCGAGCAGTACTTC	CASSPGAEQYF
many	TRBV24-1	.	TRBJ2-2	TGTGCCACCAGCCCAAGGGGGACGCAGTCCACCGGGGAGCTGTTTTTT	CATSPRGTQSTGELFF
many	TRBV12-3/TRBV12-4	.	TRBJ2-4	TGTGCCAGCACCATGGCAGGGGTGGCCAAAAACATTCAGTACTTC	CASTMAGVAKNIQYF
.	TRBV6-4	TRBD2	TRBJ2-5	TGTGCCAGCAGTCGGCCGACTAGCACCCTGGAGACCCAGTACTTC	CASSRPTSTLETQYF
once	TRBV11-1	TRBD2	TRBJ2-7	TGTGCCAGCAGCCCCGGGGTAGCGGGGGCGAAATACGAGCAGTACTTC	CASSPGVAGAKYEQYF
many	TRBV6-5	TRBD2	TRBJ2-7	TGTGCCAGCAGTTACTCCGAATTTTCTTGGAGCGGGAGACTCGAGGGATACGAGCAGTACTTC	CASSYSEFSWSGRLEGYEQYF
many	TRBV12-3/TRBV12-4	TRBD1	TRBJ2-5	TGTGCCAGCAGCAGCGAAACAGGGGGGGAGACCCAGTACTTC	CASSSETGGETQYF
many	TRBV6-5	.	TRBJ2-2	TGTGCCAGCAGTTACTCTGGTGGTACCGGGGAGCTGTTTTTT	CASSYSGGTGELFF
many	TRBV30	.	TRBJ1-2	TGTGCCTGGAGTGTATTCGGACTGCACAACTATGGCTACACCTTC	CAWSVFGLHNYGYTF
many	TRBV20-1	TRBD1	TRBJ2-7	TGCAGTGCTAGATCCAGGGGGTCCTACTACGAGCAGTACTTC	CSARSRGSYYEQYF
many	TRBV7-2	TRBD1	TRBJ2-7	TGTGCCAGCAGCTTATACGGGACAGGCCCCTACGAGCAGTACTTC	CASSLYGTGPYEQYF
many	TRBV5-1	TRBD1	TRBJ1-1	TGCGCCAGCAGACGGGGACAGAAGAACACTGAAGCTTTCTTT	CASRRGQKNTEAFF
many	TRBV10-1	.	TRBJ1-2	TGCGCCAGCAGTCCCGGGGAGGACTATGGCTACACCTTC	CASSPGEDYGYTF
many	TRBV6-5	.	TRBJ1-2	TGTGCCAGCAGTTATTTTGCTGAGTCCTCCCGAGGAGGCTACACCTTC	CASSYFAESSRGGYTF
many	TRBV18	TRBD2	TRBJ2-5	TGTGCCAGCTCACCGAGGACTAGCGGGAGAATAGAGACCCAGTACTTC	CASSPRTSGRIETQYF